This T cell receptor (beta chain) was captured by sequencing in a study of radiotherapy plus CTLA-4 blockade in lung cancer. Study-wide background: 18% of patients responded objectively, and roughly 30% achieved disease control.

Study-wide findings and caveats: Expansion of tumor-derived TCR clones was observed in blood after radiotherapy plus ipilimumab.

Libraries were prepared by immunoSEQ multiplex PCR; TCRdb keeps only in-frame clonotypes and omits some of them. The data contain around 100,000 clones, roughly 74% of them singletons. This CDR3 contains 13 residues. CDR1 is GTSNPN, CDR2 SVGIG, per germline (reference sequence). V trimming: 5 bases; J trimming: 5 bases; junction bases outside the gene matches: 8. As for this clone: Its antigen remains unidentified.

This chain connects TRBV30 to TRBJ1-1, with 7 bases that match TRBD1. This TCR derives from a human donor with non-small cell lung cancer who had a partial response to radiotherapy plus ipilimumab. Some clones in this sample may be carry-over from other donors' samples. Sequences were derived from peripheral blood, sampled from a patient treated with radiotherapy plus ipilimumab. CDR3 loop: CAWGGQTDTEAFF. The CDR3 DNA sequence: TGTGCCTGGGGGGGACAGACGGATACTGAAGCTTTCTTT.